This TCR beta chain was identified during a study of human T cells and chemical hapten exposure. Study-level findings and limits: Controls formed significantly fewer large CDR3 similarity clusters than expanded TCRs did.

Time point defined: patch test 2, 6 weeks after DPC sensitization. The treatment denotes: therapeutic diphenylcyclopropenone sensitization with weekly scalp DPC. Investigators collected blood before applying each patch test. MiXCR, run by TCRdb on the RACE reads, gives a single entry per CDR3 protein. Of 84,000 or so distinct CDR3 sequences detected, roughly 10% appear once; the ten largest clones hold 2% to 2.5%. As to this clonotype: Its specificity is unknown.

CDR3 length equals 13 residues. The germline V and J ends were trimmed by 2 bases and 1 base, with 5 bases remaining between them. The chain uses TRBV12-3 or TRBV12-4 and TRBJ1-1; no definite D call. The sample here was whole blood, taken in connection with sensitization to the hapten diphenylcyclopropenone (DPC). The sequence came from a woman between 25 and 40 years old with alopecia areata. Some clones in this sample may be carry-over from other donors' samples. The CDR3 reads CASSLNQNTEAFF. The CDR3 coding sequence is TGTGCCAGCAGTTTAAACCAGAACACTGAAGCTTTCTTT.